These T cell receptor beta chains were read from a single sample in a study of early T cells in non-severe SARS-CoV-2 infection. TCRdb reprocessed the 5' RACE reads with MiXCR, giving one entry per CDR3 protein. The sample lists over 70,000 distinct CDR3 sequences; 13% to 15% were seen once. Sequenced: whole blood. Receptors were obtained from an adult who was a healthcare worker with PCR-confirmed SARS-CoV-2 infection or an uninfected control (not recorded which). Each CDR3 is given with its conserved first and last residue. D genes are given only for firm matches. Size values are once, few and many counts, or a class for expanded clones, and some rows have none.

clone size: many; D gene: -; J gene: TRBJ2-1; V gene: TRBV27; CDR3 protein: CASSLVGGNEQFF; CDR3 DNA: TGTGCCAGCAGTTTAGTTGGAGGGAATGAGCAGTTCTTC
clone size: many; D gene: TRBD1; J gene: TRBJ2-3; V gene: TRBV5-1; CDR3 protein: CASSLGFPGQSTDTQYF; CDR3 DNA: TGCGCCAGCAGCTTGGGCTTCCCGGGACAGTCCACAGATACGCAGTATTTT
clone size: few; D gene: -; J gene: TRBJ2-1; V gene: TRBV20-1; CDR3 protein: CSAGERDRSKFF; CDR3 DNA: TGCAGTGCTGGGGAACGGGACCGATCCAAGTTCTTC
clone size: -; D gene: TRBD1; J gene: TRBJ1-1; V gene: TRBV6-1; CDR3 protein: CASRDSYRTGNTEAFF; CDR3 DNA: TGTGCCAGCAGGGATTCCTACCGGACAGGCAACACTGAAGCTTTCTTT
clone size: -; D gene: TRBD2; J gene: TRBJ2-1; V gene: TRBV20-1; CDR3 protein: CSAPTLAGYNEQFF; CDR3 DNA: TGCAGTGCCCCCACCCTAGCGGGATACAATGAGCAGTTCTTC
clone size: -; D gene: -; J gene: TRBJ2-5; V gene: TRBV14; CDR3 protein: CASSQERTQETQYF; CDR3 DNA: TGTGCCAGCAGCCAAGAAAGGACACAAGAGACCCAGTACTTC
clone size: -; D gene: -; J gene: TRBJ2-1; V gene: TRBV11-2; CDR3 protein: CASSLIGGPYNEQFF; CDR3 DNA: TGTGCCAGCAGCTTGATCGGGGGCCCCTACAATGAGCAGTTCTTC
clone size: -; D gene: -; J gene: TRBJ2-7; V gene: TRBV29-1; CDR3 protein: CSVGPGEQYF; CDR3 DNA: TGCAGCGTTGGGCCGGGGGAGCAGTACTTC
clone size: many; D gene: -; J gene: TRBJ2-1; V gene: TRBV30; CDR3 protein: CAWSVNTAPYNEQFF; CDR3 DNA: TGTGCCTGGAGTGTAAATACCGCGCCCTACAATGAGCAGTTCTTC
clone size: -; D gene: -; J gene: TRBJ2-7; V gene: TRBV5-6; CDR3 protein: CASSSGLEQYF; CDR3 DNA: TGTGCCAGCAGCTCCGGACTTGAGCAGTACTTC
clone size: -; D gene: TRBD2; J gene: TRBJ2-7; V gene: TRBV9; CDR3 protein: CASSPRREGASYEQYF; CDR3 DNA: TGTGCCAGCAGCCCTCGGCGGGAGGGGGCGTCCTACGAGCAGTACTTC
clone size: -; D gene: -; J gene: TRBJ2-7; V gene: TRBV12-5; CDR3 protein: CASGSPRPLF; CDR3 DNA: TGTGCTAGTGGTTCCCCTCGACCACTCTTC
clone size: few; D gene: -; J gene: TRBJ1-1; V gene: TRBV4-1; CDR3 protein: CASSQDEDSEAFF; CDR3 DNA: TGCGCCAGCAGCCAAGATGAGGACTCTGAAGCTTTCTTT
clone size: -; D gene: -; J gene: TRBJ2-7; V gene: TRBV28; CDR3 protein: CATRWSGRSYEQYF; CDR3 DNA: TGTGCCACCCGCTGGAGCGGGCGATCCTACGAGCAGTACTTC
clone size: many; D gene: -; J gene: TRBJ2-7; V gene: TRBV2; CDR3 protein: CASSGENFPGEQYF; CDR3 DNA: TGTGCCAGCAGTGGGGAGAATTTCCCCGGGGAGCAGTACTTC
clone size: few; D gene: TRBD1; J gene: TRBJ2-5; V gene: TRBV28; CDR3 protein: CASSLLGQGLETQYF; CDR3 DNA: TGTGCCAGCAGTTTACTAGGACAGGGGTTAGAGACCCAGTACTTC
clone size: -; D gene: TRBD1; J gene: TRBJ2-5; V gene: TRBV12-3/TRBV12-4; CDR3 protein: CASRGQGATQYF; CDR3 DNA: TGTGCCAGCAGGGGACAGGGAGCGACCCAGTACTTC
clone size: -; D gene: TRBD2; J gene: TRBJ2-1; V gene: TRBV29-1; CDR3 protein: CSVVLRTSGRVYNEQFF; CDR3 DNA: TGCAGCGTTGTTCTCAGAACTAGCGGGAGAGTATACAATGAGCAGTTCTTC
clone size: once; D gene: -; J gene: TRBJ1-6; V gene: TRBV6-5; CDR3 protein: CASSYSLGTDYNSPLHF; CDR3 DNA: TGTGCCAGCAGTTACTCGTTGGGGACCGACTATAATTCACCCCTCCACTTT
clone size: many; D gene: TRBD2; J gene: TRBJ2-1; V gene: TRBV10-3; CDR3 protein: CAISRLAESSYNEQFF; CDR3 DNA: TGTGCCATCAGCCGACTAGCGGAGAGCTCCTACAATGAGCAGTTCTTC
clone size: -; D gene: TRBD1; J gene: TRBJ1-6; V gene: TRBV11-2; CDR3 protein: CASSLTGVEGSPLHF; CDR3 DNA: TGTGCCAGCAGCTTAACAGGGGTGGAAGGATCACCCCTCCACTTT
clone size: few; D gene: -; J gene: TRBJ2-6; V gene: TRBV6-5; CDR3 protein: CASRRTGRLGANVLTF; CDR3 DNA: TGTGCCAGCAGACGAACAGGGCGACTTGGGGCCAACGTCCTGACTTTC
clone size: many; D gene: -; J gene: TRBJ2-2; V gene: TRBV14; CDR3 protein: CASSQRFSGAGELFF; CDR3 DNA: TGTGCCAGCAGCCAAAGATTCTCGGGGGCCGGGGAGCTGTTTTTT
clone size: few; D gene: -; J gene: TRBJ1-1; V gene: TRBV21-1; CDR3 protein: CASSKEAPTRNTEAFF; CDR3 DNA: TGTGCCAGCAGCAAAGAGGCCCCTACACGGAACACTGAAGCTTTCTTT
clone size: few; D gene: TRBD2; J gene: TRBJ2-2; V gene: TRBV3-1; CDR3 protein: CASSQDWRGLTGELFF; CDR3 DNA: TGTGCCAGCAGCCAAGATTGGCGGGGGTTGACCGGGGAGCTGTTTTTT
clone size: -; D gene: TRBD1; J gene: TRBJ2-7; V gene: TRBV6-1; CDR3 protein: CASSKDPGGPQGEQYF; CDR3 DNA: TGTGCCAGCAGTAAAGATCCAGGGGGTCCTCAGGGCGAGCAGTACTTC
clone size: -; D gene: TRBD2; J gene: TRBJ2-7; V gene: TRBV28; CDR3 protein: CASSFGREGYEQYF; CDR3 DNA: TGTGCCAGCAGTTTCGGACGGGAGGGTTACGAGCAGTACTTC
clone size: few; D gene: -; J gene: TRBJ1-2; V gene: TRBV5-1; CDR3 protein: CASSLAGTVDLDGYTF; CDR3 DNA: TGCGCCAGCAGCTTGGCCGGGACCGTTGATTTGGATGGCTACACCTTC
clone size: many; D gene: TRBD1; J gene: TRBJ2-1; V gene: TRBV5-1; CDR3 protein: CASSSYRGLPGNEQFF; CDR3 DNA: TGCGCCAGCAGCAGTTACAGGGGCCTCCCGGGGAATGAGCAGTTCTTC
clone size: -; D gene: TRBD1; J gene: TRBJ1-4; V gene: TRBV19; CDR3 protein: CASSLRTGGLRWGEKLFF; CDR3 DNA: TGTGCCAGTAGTTTAAGGACAGGGGGCCTCCGTTGGGGTGAAAAACTGTTTTTT
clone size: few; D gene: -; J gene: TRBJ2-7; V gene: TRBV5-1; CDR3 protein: CASSLPMNSGSYEQYF; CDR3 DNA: TGCGCCAGCAGCCTACCGATGAACTCCGGGTCGTACGAGCAGTACTTC
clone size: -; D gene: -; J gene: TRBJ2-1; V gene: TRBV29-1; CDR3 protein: CSVAGLGVIEQFF; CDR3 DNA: TGCAGCGTAGCCGGCCTAGGGGTAATTGAGCAGTTCTTC
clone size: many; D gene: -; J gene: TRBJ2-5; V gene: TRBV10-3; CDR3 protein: CAISESGETQYF; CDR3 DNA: TGTGCCATCAGTGAGTCAGGAGAGACCCAGTACTTC
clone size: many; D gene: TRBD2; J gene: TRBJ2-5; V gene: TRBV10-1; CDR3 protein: CASSEWGLAAKTQYF; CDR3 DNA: TGCGCCAGCAGTGAGTGGGGACTAGCGGCGAAGACCCAGTACTTC
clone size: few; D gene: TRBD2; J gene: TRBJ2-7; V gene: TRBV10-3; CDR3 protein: CAIMSGTSGNWEQYF; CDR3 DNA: TGTGCCATCATGTCTGGGACTAGCGGGAACTGGGAGCAGTACTTC
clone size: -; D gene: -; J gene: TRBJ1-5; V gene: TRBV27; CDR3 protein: CASSPSRTNQPQHF; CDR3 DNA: TGTGCCAGCAGTCCCTCTCGGACCAATCAGCCCCAGCATTTT
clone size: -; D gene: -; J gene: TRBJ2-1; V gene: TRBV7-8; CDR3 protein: CASSSGEQFF; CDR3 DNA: TGTGCCAGCAGCTCAGGAGAGCAGTTCTTC
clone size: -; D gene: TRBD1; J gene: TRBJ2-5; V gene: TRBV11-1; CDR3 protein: CASSWGQQETQYF; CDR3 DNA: TGTGCCAGCAGCTGGGGACAGCAAGAGACCCAGTACTTC
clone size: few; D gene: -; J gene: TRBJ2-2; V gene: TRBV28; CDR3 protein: CASSTETGELFF; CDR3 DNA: TGTGCCAGCAGCACAGAGACCGGGGAGCTGTTTTTT
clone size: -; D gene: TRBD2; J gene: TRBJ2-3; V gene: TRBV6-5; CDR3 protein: CASSYSSGIGDLAAQYF; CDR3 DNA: TGTGCCAGCAGTTACTCATCGGGGATAGGGGACCTAGCGGCGCAGTATTTT
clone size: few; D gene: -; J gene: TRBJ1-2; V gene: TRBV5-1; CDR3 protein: CASSLSAGRNYGYTF; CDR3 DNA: TGCGCCAGCAGCTTGAGTGCGGGGAGAAACTATGGCTACACCTTC
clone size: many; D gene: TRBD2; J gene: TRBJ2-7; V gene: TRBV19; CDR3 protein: CASSRLAGGREQYF; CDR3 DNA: TGTGCCAGTAGTCGCCTAGCGGGAGGGCGCGAGCAGTACTTC
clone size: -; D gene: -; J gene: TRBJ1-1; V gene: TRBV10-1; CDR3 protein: CASSVSGDTEAFF; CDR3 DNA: TGCGCCAGCAGTGTTTCTGGGGACACTGAAGCTTTCTTT
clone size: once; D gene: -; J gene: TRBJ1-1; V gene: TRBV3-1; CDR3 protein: CASSEVEGGPAFF; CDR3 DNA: TGTGCCAGCAGCGAAGTGGAGGGGGGCCCCGCTTTCTTT
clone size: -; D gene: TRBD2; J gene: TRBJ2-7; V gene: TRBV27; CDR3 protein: CASSLGRDYPYEQYF; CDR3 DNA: TGTGCCAGCAGTTTAGGCCGGGACTACCCCTACGAGCAGTACTTC
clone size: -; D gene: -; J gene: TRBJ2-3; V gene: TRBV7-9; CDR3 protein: CASSSPWARRDTQYF; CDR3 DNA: TGTGCCAGCAGCTCCCCCTGGGCGAGGCGGGATACGCAGTATTTT
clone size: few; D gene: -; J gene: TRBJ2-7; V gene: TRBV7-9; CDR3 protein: CASSPYSAEEQYF; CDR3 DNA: TGTGCCAGCAGCCCGTACTCGGCGGAGGAGCAGTACTTC
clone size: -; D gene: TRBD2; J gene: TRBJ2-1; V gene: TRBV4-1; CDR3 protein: CASSQREGHYNEQFF; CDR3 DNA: TGCGCCAGCAGCCAGCGGGAGGGGCACTACAATGAGCAGTTCTTC
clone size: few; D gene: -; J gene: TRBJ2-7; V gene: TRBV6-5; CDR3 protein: CASSYRPSAGTYEQYF; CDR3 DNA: TGTGCCAGCAGTTACCGCCCCTCGGCAGGAACGTACGAGCAGTACTTC
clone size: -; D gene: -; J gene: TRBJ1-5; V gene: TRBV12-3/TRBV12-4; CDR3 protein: CAGWGRQPQHF; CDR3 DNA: TGTGCCGGATGGGGGCGGCAGCCCCAGCATTTT
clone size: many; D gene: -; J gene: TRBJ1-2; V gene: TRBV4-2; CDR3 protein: CASSQDRVGYTF; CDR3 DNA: TGTGCCAGCAGCCAAGACCGGGTTGGCTACACCTTC
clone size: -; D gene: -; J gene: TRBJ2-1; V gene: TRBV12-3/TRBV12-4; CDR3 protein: CASSLSDTGGGEQFF; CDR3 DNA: TGTGCCAGCAGTTTATCAGATACAGGGGGGGGTGAGCAGTTCTTC
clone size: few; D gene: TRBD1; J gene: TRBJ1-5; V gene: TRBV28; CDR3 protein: CASSFPGGYSNQPQHF; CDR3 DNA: TGTGCCAGCAGTTTCCCAGGGGGATATAGCAATCAGCCCCAGCATTTT
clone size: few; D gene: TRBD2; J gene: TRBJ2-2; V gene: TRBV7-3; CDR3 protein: CASSAINSGSTGELFF; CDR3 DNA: TGTGCCAGCAGCGCCATCAATAGCGGGTCGACCGGGGAGCTGTTTTTT
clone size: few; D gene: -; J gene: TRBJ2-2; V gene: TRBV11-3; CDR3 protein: CASSLDPTGGLGGELFF; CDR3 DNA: TGTGCCAGCAGCTTAGATCCAACCGGGGGGCTTGGCGGGGAGCTGTTTTTT
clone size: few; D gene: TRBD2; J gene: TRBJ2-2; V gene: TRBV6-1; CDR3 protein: CASRRGAASGTFEGELFF; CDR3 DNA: TGTGCCAGCAGGCGAGGTGCGGCTAGCGGGACCTTCGAGGGGGAGCTGTTTTTT
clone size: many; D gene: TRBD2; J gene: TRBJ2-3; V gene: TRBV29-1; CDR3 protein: CSVELAGTDTQYF; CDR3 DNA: TGCAGCGTTGAACTAGCGGGCACAGATACGCAGTATTTT
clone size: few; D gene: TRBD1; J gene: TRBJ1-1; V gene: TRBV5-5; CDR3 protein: CASSWGQGNTEAFF; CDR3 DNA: TGTGCCAGCAGCTGGGGACAGGGCAACACTGAAGCTTTCTTT
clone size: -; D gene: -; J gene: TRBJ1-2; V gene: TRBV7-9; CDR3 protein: CASSHFYRQDYGYTF; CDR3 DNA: TGTGCCAGCAGCCACTTTTATCGACAGGATTATGGCTACACCTTC